This record covers a single T cell receptor beta chain. The antigen remains unidentified. The CDR3 is cut off 3 residues early in the read; its end comes from the germline J gene. This sample stems from a study of T cells in women clearing cervical HPV infection. At the level of the study: With HLA typing for only a few women, HLA confounding remains possible. The study's findings and limits: Repertoire richness, not evenness, was significantly elevated in CIN3+ cases versus controls. Timing of associations relative to infection is unclear; T-cell subsets were not isolated.

V lost 7 bases and J lost 6, with 20 bases in between. The CDR3 totals 15 residues. The germline CDR1 and CDR2 sequences are SNHLY and FYNNEI. Generated by immunoSEQ multiplex PCR, the TCRdb table keeps only in-frame clones and is missing some. The specimen's table records more than 45,000 clones. The specimen sequenced was blood buffy coat. V usage is TRBV2 and J usage is TRBJ2-3; D gene unclear. The receptor was derived from a woman aged 18 to 69 with a cervical HPV16 infection that either progressed to CIN3+ or cleared (not recorded which). The CDR3 sequence is CASKSPPPSSDTQYF. The covered CDR3 bases are TGTGCCAGCAAAAGTCCCCCACCAAGTAGCGATACG.